This T cell receptor beta chain was captured in a study of blood T cells in healthy people across ages. Study background: About one barcoded beta molecule per two T cells came from capture by template switching. Notes on the study in general: Long-lived donors carried more naive CD4+ cells and greater diversity than aged donors. Correlation between TCR beta diversity and naive T cell percentage was strong.

Germline trimming cut 3 bases from V and 2 bases from J; bases unmatched to any gene: 7. The germline CDR1 and CDR2 sequences are DFQATT and SNEGSKA (reference sequence). CDR3 length: 16 amino acids. All donors came from Russia, were Caucasian and healthy, and spanned ages about 6 to 100. Points on this clonotype: Its specificity is unknown.

A second PCR, run for roughly 7 to 12 cycles, used a sample-barcoded 5' primer plus a J-beta primer mix. MiXCR was run by TCRdb on the 5' RACE reads, yielding one entry per CDR3 protein. The sample includes approximately 850,000 distinct CDR3 sequences, roughly 60% of them seen just once. Sequencing used blood. This TCR was sampled from a man between 25 and 39 years old in good health. V usage is TRBV20-1 and J usage is TRBJ2-5; 12 bases align to TRBD2. In DNA form, the CDR3 reads TGCAGTGCTAGCCCTAGCGGGGGGGTAGGTCAAGAGACCCAGTACTTC. Its protein product is CSASPSGGVGQETQYF.